This T cell receptor (beta chain) was identified in a study of early T cells in non-severe SARS-CoV-2 infection. Turning to this clonotype: Its antigen is currently unknown.

General study results and limits: Sequences matched to VDJdb favored anti-spike CD8 responses, while private and CD4 specificities were missed.

Attachment of unique molecular identifiers to individual cDNA molecules was performed. TCRdb redid the calling of the 5' RACE reads with MiXCR, one entry per CDR3 protein. The sample records 60,000 or so distinct CDR3 sequences, around 12% being singletons. CDR3 length: 15 residues. Germline lookup yields CDR1 MNHNS and CDR2 SASEGT. V shed 3 bases and J 8 bases; nucleotides not matched to a gene: 8. The sequence derives from an adult who was a healthcare worker with PCR-confirmed SARS-CoV-2 infection or an uninfected control (not recorded which). The chain carries TRBV6-1 and TRBJ2-1, with 9 bases fitting TRBD1. The source was whole blood, collected at baseline. The CDR3 loop is CASSEGQGMNDEQFF. The DNA for the CDR3 is TGTGCCAGCAGTGAGGGACAGGGAATGAATGATGAGCAGTTCTTC.